This TCR beta chain was identified in a study of T cells in Graves' hyperthyroidism and ophthalmopathy. Broader study findings: In blood, most of the thyroid clonotypes expanded above 0.001 were also present.

This clonotype has at least ten counts. The antigen remains unidentified. Germline V CDR1 and CDR2: GTSNPN, SVGIG (reference sequence). The CDR3 is made up of 14 amino acids. V was cut by 3 bases and J by 1 base, with 10 bases left in between. Authors of the study amplified TCR beta CDR3 regions from RNA transcripts. The primer set for the first-round RT-PCR of the TCR CDR3 was HTBI. TCRdb independently ran MiXCR on the multiplex PCR reads; one entry per CDR3 protein. Of more than 450,000 distinct CDR3 sequences listed, 15% to 20% are singletons. The sequence derives from a man between 35 and 55 years old with Graves' ophthalmopathy. Sequencing was performed on blood. The chain couples TRBV30 to TRBJ1-5; a possible D gene is TRBD1 (5 bases). The DNA for the CDR3 is TGTGCCTGGAGCGCCCAGGGAAGCAATCAGCCCCAGCATTTT. Its translation: CAWSAQGSNQPQHF.